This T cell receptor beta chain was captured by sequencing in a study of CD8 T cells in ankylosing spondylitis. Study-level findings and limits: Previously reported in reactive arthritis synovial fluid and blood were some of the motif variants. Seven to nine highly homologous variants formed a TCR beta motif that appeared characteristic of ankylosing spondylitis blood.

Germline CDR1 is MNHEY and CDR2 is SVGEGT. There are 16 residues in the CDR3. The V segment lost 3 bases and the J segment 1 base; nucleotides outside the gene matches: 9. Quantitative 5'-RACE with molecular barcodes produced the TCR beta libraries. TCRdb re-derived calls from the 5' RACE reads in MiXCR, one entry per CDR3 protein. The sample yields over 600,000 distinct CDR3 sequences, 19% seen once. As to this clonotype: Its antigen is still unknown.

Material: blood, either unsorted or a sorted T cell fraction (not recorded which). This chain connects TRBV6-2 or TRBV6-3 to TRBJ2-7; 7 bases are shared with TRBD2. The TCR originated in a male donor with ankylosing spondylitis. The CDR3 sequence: CASSYPPASGSYEQYF. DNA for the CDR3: TGTGCCAGCAGTTATCCCCCGGCTAGCGGTTCCTACGAGCAGTACTTC.